The 17 T cell receptor beta chains below were found in one sample sequenced in a study of cytomegalovirus exposure and HLA in healthy donors. The primer mix had 60 Vbeta and 13 Jbeta primers. Sequencing was performed with immunoSEQ multiplex PCR; in TCRdb, only in-frame clones are kept and a portion is missing. The sample holds some 180,000 clones, roughly 77% seen once. Sequenced material: PBMCs. These TCRs come from a man aged 35-49 years in good health and CMV-seropositive.

The J gene is TRBJ2-3, the V gene TRBV4-1; 14 bases agree with TRBD2. The germline V gene has CDR1 MGHRA and CDR2 YSYEKL. The CDR3 totals 19 residues. Trimming removed 1 base from V and 6 bases from J; junction bases left unmatched: 12. In DNA form, the CDR3 reads TGCGCCAGCAGCCAAGCCTCACCGGGACTAGCGGGAGAGTGGGATACGCAGTATTTT. It codes for CASSQASPGLAGEWDTQYF.

This rearrangement joins TRBV11-2 to TRBJ1-2, with 9 bases fitting TRBD1. The junction had 4 bases not matched to a gene; V was cut back by 5 bases and J by 6 bases. The CDR3 has 13 residues. Germline V gene lookup returns CDR1 SGHAT and CDR2 FQNNGV. CDR3 in DNA: TGTGCCAGCAGCCTGGACAGGGGCCATGGCTACACCTTC. Translating gives CASSLDRGHGYTF.

The chain joins TRBV2 to TRBJ2-3; TRBD1 aligns across 10 bases. The CDR3 is 16 amino acids. V was pared by 4 bases and J by 6 bases, with 10 bases of the junction left unmatched. The germline V gene encodes CDR1 SNHLY and CDR2 FYNNEI. The CDR3 DNA reads as TGTGCCAGCAGTGCCCTGGGACAGGGGCGATCGGATACGCAGTATTTT. Amino acid sequence: CASSALGQGRSDTQYF.

This clone has only a few counts. The junction departs from the called germline gene at one end, perhaps through a read error. This sequence joins TRBV7-9 and TRBJ1-4; no definite D call. This CDR3 has 15 amino acids. Germline-derived CDR1 and CDR2 are SEHNR and FQNEAQ (reference sequence). CDR3 coding DNA: TGTTCCAGCAGCTTAGGAGTCGCAACTAATGAAAAACTGTTTTTT. This gives the protein CSSSLGVATNEKLFF.

This clone showed up just a few times. Here the CDR3 DNA reads TGTGCCAGCTCACCACCGGCGGGCGGGGACACTGAAGCTTTCTTT. Amino acids: CASSPPAGGDTEAFF. The V gene is TRBV18, the J gene TRBJ1-1; no definite D call. Looked up from germline, CDR1 is KGHSH and CDR2 is LQKENI. The CDR3 consists of 15 residues. V was pared by 0 bases and J by 3 bases, with 11 bases between.

In DNA form, the CDR3 reads TGTGCCAGCTCAACGGGACTGGCCTACAATGAGCAGTTCTTC. Encoded protein: CASSTGLAYNEQFF. The chain is built from TRBV18 and TRBJ2-1; D is possibly TRBD2 (6 bases). Germline V lookup: CDR1 KGHSH, CDR2 LQKENI. V gave up 5 bases and J gave up 2 bases, with 10 bases separating them. The CDR3 is made up of 14 amino acids.

V and J are TRBV6-5 and TRBJ2-7; D unresolved. This CDR3 comprises 14 residues. The V gene's germline CDR1 is MNHEY and CDR2 SVGAGI. Deletions cut 2 bases from V and 3 bases from J, with 11 bases between. CDR3 sequence: CASSYGLQNYEQYF. DNA of the CDR3: TGTGCCAGCAGTTACGGGCTACAGAACTACGAGCAGTACTTC.

This clone occurred a few times. The chain links TRBV6-5 to TRBJ1-3, with D possibly matching TRBD1 (6 bases). The CDR3 is 13 residues long. Germline assignment: CDR1 MNHEY and CDR2 SVGAGI. The V end lost 7 bases, the J end lost 5 bases, and 12 bases lay between the germline ends. The DNA for the CDR3 is TGTGCCAGCACTCAGACAGGACGAAACACCATATATTTT. This encodes CASTQTGRNTIYF.

The chain has TRBV7-6 and TRBJ1-6; 7 positions match TRBD1. V shed 4 bases, J shed 8 bases, and the junction held 8 bases outside the gene matches. The CDR3 is 15 residues long. Germline V CDR1 and CDR2: SGHVS, FNYEAQ. Here the CDR3 reads CASSSGQGVDSPLHF. The CDR3 DNA reads as TGTGCCAGCAGCTCCGGGCAGGGGGTCGATTCACCCCTCCACTTT.

V and J are TRBV5-1 and TRBJ2-3; 8 nucleotides line up with TRBD2. This CDR3 is 14 amino acids long. From germline, CDR1 is SGHRS and CDR2 YFSETQ. The junction had 6 bases not matched to a gene; V was cut back by 4 bases and J by 5 bases. CDR3 DNA: TGCGCCAGCAGCCCCGGGAGGGCGGTAGATACGCAGTATTTT. This sequence encodes CASSPGRAVDTQYF.

The chain recombines TRBV27 with TRBJ2-2; 13 nucleotides line up with TRBD2. Germline V CDR1 and CDR2: MNHEY, SMNVEV (reference sequence). V shed 6 bases, J shed 6 bases, and the junction held 4 bases outside the gene matches. This CDR3 contains 15 residues. CDR3 bases: TGTGCCAGCAGGCGGACTAGCGGGAGATCCGGGGAGCTGTTTTTT. It is translated as CASRRTSGRSGELFF.

V gene TRBV7-3 combines with J gene TRBJ1-4; D perhaps matches TRBD1 (6 bases). The CDR3 length is 13 residues. V was clipped by 0 bases and J by 8 bases, with 7 bases between them. Germline-derived CDR1 and CDR2 are SGHTA and FQGTGA. The chain's CDR3 is CASSLTRGEKLFF. In DNA, the CDR3 is TGTGCCAGCAGCTTAACGAGGGGGGAAAAACTGTTTTTT.

The chain uses TRBV9 and TRBJ2-6; 14 nucleotides match TRBD2. The CDR3 totals 18 residues. The trim removed 4 bases at V and 0 bases at J, leaving 3 bases unmatched. From germline, CDR1 is SGDLS and CDR2 YYNGEE. The CDR3 loop reads CASSFGTSGSSGANVLTF. DNA for the CDR3: TGTGCCAGCAGCTTCGGGACTAGCGGGAGCTCTGGGGCCAACGTCCTGACTTTC.

As regards this clone: The junction differs from germline at one of its ends, possibly a read error. This chain links TRBV4-1 with TRBJ1-1, with D perhaps matching TRBD1 (5 bases). The CDR3 length is 15 residues. The V gene's germline CDR1 is MGHRA and CDR2 YSYEKL. The CDR3 spells CASSQEWGRNTEASF. The CDR3 DNA reads as TGCGCCAGCAGCCAAGAGTGGGGGAGGAACACTGAAGCTTCCTTT.

This chain uses TRBV2 with TRBJ2-5; 9 bases line up with TRBD2. J lost 2 bases, V lost 6 bases, and 16 bases had no gene match. Germline CDR1 is SNHLY and CDR2 is FYNNEI. The CDR3 covers 18 residues. In nucleotides, the CDR3 is TGTGCCAGCAGAATATACCCCAGGGGTAGCGGGAGACAAGAGACCCAGTACTTC. It codes for CASRIYPRGSGRQETQYF.

The chain recombines TRBV6-5 with TRBJ2-5; unclear D gene. This CDR3 contains 13 residues. Germline V CDR1 and CDR2: MNHEY, SVGAGI. The V end lost 6 bases, the J end lost 5 bases, and 13 bases lay between the germline ends. The CDR3 DNA is TGTGCCAGCAGCTCTGGATACTACGAGACCCAGTACTTC. This gives the protein CASSSGYYETQYF.

The chain carries TRBV7-2 and TRBJ2-7; weak D call: TRBD2 (7 bases). V shed 8 bases and J shed 5 bases, with 16 bases lying between them. The CDR3 consists of 13 residues. Germline V gene data show CDR1 as SGHTA and CDR2 as FQGNSA. CDR3 sequence (DNA): TGTGCCAGCGGGAGGGGGAGTTCCCACGAGCAGTACTTC. It translates to CASGRGSSHEQYF.